This entry concerns a single T cell receptor (beta chain). The data belong to a study of blood T cell repertoires in COVID-19. Study in general: Acute and convalescent COVID-19 samples came from the United States, Italy and Spain.

As handled by the study authors: Nucleated cell number was recorded as an estimate derived from reference gene primer amplification. Here immunoSEQ multiplex PCR was the method, and the copy in TCRdb shows in-frame clones only, minus some. The V and J calls and clone size were taken over from that table, and D and trimming were inferred from the DNA. The sample lists roughly 150,000 clones, more than 75% occurring once. What was sequenced was peripheral blood. This sequence originates from a man in his forties or fifties who had recovered from COVID-19.

DNA of the CDR3: TGTGCCAGCAGTTACTCTTTAGGGGGGGCGACAGATACGCAGTATTTT. Its protein is CASSYSLGGATDTQYF. This rearrangement joins TRBV6-2 or TRBV6-3 to TRBJ2-3, with D maybe TRBD2 (7 bases). The CDR3 totals 16 residues. The germline CDR1 and CDR2 sequences are MNHEY and SVGEGT. V shed 0 bases and J shed 3 bases, with 13 bases lying between them.